What follows is one T cell receptor (beta chain) and its context. Its target is not known. The source of the sample is a study of cytomegalovirus exposure and HLA in healthy donors. The study's findings and limits: Researchers reported in a later analysis that common viral pathogens appeared linked to several top clusters. The investigators catalogued 150 to 200 TCR beta chains as cytomegalovirus-associated. Previously analyzed data showed that most TCR beta V segments were productive at a frequency of about 87% or about 30%.

PCR employed 60 Vbeta and 13 Jbeta primers. Some clones are missing from TCRdb's copy, which holds only in-frame ones; the method was immunoSEQ multiplex PCR. The sample records fewer than 150,000 clones, about 74% being singletons. This TCR was recovered from a woman aged 40 to 50 in good health and CMV-seropositive. Material: PBMCs.

In DNA form, the CDR3 reads TGTGCCAGCACGAGACAGGGATTCGATCAGCCCCAGCATTTT. Encoded protein: CASTRQGFDQPQHF. The chain combines TRBV2 with TRBJ1-5, with TRBD1 identical over 7 bases. The J segment lost 5 bases and the V segment lost 7 bases, leaving 8 bases of the junction unmatched. Germline assignment: CDR1 SNHLY and CDR2 FYNNEI. The CDR3 totals 14 residues.